The 6 T cell receptor beta chains below all came from one sample that was sequenced in a study of blood T cell repertoires in COVID-19. Assay: immunoSEQ multiplex PCR; the TCRdb copy retains only in-frame clones and omits some. This sample has 150,000 to 160,000 clones, with 83% found just once. Sample: peripheral blood. Source of these receptors: a woman aged 55-70 years with COVID-19, enrolled during active disease.

V and J are TRBV7-9 and TRBJ1-3, with D uncertain. The length of the CDR3 is 14 residues. Deletions cut 2 bases from V and 0 bases from J, with 5 bases between. The germline CDR1 and CDR2 sequences are SEHNR and FQNEAQ (reference sequence). Here the CDR3 reads CASSLSDSGNTIYF. For the CDR3, the DNA is TGTGCCAGCAGCTTAAGCGACTCTGGAAACACCATATATTTT.

V is TRBV27 and J is TRBJ2-3, with 15 bases matching TRBD2. CDR3 length equals 14 residues. With V trimmed by 5 bases and J by 12 bases, 6 bases remained unmatched. Germline V gene lookup returns CDR1 MNHEY and CDR2 SMNVEV (reference sequence). The CDR3 nucleotides read TGTGCCAGCAGTCCGGGACTAGCGGGGGGCGGCCAGTATTTT. Translating it yields CASSPGLAGGGQYF.

The rearrangement joins TRBV18 to TRBJ2-5, with D tentatively TRBD1 (6 bases). CDR3 length: 14 amino acids. The germline V gene encodes CDR1 KGHSH and CDR2 LQKENI. With 3 bases removed from V and 1 base from J, the gap between germline ends came to 9 bases. CDR3 sequence (DNA): TGTGCCAGCTCACCCGGACAGACCCAAGAGACCCAGTACTTC. Translating it yields CASSPGQTQETQYF.

This sequence joins TRBV5-5 and TRBJ2-7; 7 positions match TRBD2. This CDR3 region has 16 residues. Germline CDR1 and CDR2: SGHKS and YYEKEE (reference sequence). Trimming removed 0 bases from V and 7 bases from J; junction bases left unmatched: 13. CDR3 in amino acids: CASSLALAGVSGEQYF. DNA for the CDR3: TGTGCCAGCAGCTTGGCACTCGCGGGAGTTTCGGGGGAGCAGTACTTC.

This chain uses TRBV6-5 with TRBJ2-2; 7 bases are a match to TRBD1. The germline V gene has CDR1 MNHEY and CDR2 SVGAGI. This CDR3 is 15 amino acids long. V lost 3 bases, J lost 4 bases, and 5 bases stayed unmatched. This CDR3 reads CASSYEGAGTGELFF. CDR3 nucleotides: TGTGCCAGCAGTTATGAGGGGGCCGGCACCGGGGAGCTGTTTTTT.

DNA for the CDR3: TGTGCCTGGACTCGTAGGGGTCACCAAGAGACCCAGTACTTC. This encodes CAWTRRGHQETQYF. The chain has TRBV30 and TRBJ2-5, with a tentative D call TRBD1 (5 bases). The CDR3 contains 14 residues. The germline gives CDR1 GTSNPN, CDR2 SVGIG (reference sequence). Trimming stripped 4 bases from V and 0 bases from J, with 12 bases between.